This note documents a single TCR beta chain sequence. The germline V and J ends were trimmed by 5 bases and 2 bases, with 15 bases remaining between them. CDR1 LNHDA and CDR2 SQIVND come from the germline V gene (reference sequence). The CDR3 loop spans 16 amino acids. TCRdb re-called the reads with MiXCR, one entry per CDR3 protein. The sample lists around 190,000 distinct CDR3 sequences; approximately 14% were seen once. This entry belongs to a study of T cell repertoires in cytomegalovirus infection. The V gene is TRBV19, the J gene TRBJ2-2; weak D call: TRBD2 (6 bases). Sequencing was done on a sample of PBMCs. This clonotype was obtained from a human donor in good health (CMV status not recorded). Some clones in this sample may be carry-over from other donors' samples. This chain's CDR3 is CASSSRGLPNTGELFF. For the CDR3, the DNA is TGTGCCAGTAGTTCCCGGGGACTTCCTAACACCGGGGAGCTGTTTTTT. The full variable domain, rest sourced from reference TRBV19 and TRBJ2-2, is DGGITQSPKYLFRKEGQNVTLSCEQNLNHDAMYWYRQDPGQGLRLIYYSQIVNDFQKGDIAEGYSVSREKKESFPLTVTSAQKNPTAFYLCASSSRGLPNTGELFFGEGSRLTVL.